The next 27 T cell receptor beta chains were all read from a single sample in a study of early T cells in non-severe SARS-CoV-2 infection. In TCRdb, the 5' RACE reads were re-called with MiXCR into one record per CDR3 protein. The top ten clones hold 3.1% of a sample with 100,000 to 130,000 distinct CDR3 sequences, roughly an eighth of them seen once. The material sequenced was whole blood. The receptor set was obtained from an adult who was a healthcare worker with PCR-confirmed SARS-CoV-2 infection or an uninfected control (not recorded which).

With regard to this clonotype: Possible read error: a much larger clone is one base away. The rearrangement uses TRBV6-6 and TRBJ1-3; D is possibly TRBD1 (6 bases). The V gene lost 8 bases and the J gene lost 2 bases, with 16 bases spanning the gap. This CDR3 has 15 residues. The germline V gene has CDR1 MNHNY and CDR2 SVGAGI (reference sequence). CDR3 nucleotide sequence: TGTGCCAGCGTCGGACGGGACATGGCTGGAAACACCATATATTTT. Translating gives CASVGRDMAGNTIYF.

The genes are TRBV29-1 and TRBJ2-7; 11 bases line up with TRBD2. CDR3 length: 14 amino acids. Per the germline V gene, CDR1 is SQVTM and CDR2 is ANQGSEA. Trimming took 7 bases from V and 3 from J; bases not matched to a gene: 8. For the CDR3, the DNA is TGCAGCGCATCACTAGCGGGAGACTTCTACGAGCAGTACTTC. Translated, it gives CSASLAGDFYEQYF.

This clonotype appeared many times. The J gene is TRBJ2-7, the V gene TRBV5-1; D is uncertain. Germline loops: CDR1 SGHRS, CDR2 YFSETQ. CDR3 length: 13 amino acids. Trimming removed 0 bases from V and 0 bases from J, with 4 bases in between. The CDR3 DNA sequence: TGCGCCAGCAGCTTGGCCCTCTCCTACGAGCAGTACTTC. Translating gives CASSLALSYEQYF. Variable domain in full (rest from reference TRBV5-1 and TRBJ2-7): KAGVTQTPRYLIKTRGQQVTLSCSPISGHRSVSWYQQTPGQGLQFLFEYFSETQRNKGNFPGRFSGRQFSNSRSEMNVSTLELGDSALYLCASSLALSYEQYFGPGTRLTVT.

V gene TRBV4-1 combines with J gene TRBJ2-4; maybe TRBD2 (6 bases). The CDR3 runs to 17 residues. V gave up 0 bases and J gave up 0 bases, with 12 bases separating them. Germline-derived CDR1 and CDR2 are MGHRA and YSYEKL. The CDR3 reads CASSQDSAGLAKNIQYF. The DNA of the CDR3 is TGCGCCAGCAGCCAAGATAGTGCGGGACTAGCCAAAAACATTCAGTACTTC.

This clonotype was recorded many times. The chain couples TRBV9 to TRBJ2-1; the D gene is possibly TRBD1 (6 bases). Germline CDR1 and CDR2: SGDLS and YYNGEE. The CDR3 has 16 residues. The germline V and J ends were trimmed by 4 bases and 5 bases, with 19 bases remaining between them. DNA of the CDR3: TGTGCCAGCAGCCCCGAAGGCTCTTGGGGGCACAATGAGCAGTTCTTC. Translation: CASSPEGSWGHNEQFF.

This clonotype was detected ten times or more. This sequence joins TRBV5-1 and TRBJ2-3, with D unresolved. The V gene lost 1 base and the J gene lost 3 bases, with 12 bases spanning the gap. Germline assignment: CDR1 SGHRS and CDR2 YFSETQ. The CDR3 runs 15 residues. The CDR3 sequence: CASSLKSGWTDTQYF. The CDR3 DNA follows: TGCGCCAGCAGCTTGAAATCGGGTTGGACAGATACGCAGTATTTT. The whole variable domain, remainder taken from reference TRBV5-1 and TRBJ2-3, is KAGVTQTPRYLIKTRGQQVTLSCSPISGHRSVSWYQQTPGQGLQFLFEYFSETQRNKGNFPGRFSGRQFSNSRSEMNVSTLELGDSALYLCASSLKSGWTDTQYFGPGTRLTVL.

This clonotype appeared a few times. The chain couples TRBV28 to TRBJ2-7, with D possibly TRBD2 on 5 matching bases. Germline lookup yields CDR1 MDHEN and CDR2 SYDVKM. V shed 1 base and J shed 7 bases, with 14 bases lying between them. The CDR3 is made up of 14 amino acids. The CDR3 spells CASSLSELGGEQYF. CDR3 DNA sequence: TGTGCCAGCAGTTTATCGGAACTTGGCGGGGAGCAGTACTTC.

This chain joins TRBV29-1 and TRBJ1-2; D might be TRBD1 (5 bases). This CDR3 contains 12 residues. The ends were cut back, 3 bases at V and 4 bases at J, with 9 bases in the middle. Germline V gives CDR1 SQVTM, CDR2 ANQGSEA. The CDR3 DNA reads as TGCAGCGTTGAGGGGACCTCCTATGGCTACACCTTC. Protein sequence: CSVEGTSYGYTF. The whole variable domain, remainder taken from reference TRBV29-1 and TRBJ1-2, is SAVISQKPSRDICQRGTSLTIQCQVDSQVTMMFWYRQQPGQSLTLIATANQGSEATYESGFVIDKFPISRPNLTFSTLTVSNMSPEDSSIYLCSVEGTSYGYTFGSGTRLTVV.

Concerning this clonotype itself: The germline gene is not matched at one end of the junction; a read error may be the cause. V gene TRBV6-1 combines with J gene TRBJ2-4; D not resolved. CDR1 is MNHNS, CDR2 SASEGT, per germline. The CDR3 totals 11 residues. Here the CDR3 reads CASSEAWGSDF. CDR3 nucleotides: TGTGCCAGCAGTGAAGCTTGGGGATCGGACTTC.

This CDR3 is CASSAPRTGGVNTQYF. The CDR3 DNA reads as TGTGCCAGCAGCGCCCCCCGGACAGGGGGCGTGAATACGCAGTATTTT. The J gene is TRBJ2-3, the V gene TRBV5-6; the match to TRBD1 covers 11 bases. Germline loops: CDR1 SGHDT, CDR2 YYEEEE. The CDR3 runs to 16 residues. Trimming removed 4 bases from V and 7 bases from J; junction bases left unmatched: 11.

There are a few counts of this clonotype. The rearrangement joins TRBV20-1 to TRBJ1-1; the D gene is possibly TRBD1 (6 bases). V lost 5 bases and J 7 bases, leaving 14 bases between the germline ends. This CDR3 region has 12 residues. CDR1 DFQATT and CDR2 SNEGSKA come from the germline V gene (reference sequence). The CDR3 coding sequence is TGCAGTGCTTTCCCAGGGGTATTTGAAGCTTTCTTT. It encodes CSAFPGVFEAFF.

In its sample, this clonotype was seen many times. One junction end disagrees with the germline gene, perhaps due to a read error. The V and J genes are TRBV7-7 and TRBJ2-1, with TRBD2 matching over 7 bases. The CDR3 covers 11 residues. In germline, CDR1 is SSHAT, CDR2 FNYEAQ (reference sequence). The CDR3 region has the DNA TGTGCTAGCAGCTTTGGGACTATGCAGTTCTTC. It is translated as CASSFGTMQFF.

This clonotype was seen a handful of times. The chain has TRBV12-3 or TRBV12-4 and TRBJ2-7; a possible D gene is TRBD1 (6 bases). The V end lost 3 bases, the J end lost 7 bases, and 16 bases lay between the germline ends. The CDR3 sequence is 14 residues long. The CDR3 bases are TGTGCCAGCAGTTTGGGGGCCTCGAGGAGGGAGCAGTACTTC. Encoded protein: CASSLGASRREQYF.

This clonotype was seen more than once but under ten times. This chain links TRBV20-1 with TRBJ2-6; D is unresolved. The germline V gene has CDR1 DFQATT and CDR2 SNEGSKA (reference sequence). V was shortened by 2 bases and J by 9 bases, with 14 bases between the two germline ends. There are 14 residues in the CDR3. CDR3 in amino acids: CSARNRGWVNVLTF. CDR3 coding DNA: TGCAGTGCTAGAAACCGAGGTTGGGTCAACGTCCTGACTTTC.

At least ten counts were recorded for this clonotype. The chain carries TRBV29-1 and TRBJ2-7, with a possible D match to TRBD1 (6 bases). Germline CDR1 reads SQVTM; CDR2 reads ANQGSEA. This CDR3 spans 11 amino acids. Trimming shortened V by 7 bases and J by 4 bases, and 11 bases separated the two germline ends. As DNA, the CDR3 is TGCAGCGCAAAACAGGGTTACGAGCAGTACTTC. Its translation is CSAKQGYEQYF.

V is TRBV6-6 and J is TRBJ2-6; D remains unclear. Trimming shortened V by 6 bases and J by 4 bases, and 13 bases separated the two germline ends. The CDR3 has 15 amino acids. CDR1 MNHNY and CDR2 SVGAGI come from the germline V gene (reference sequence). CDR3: CASSLHASGANVLTF. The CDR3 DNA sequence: TGTGCCAGCAGCTTACACGCTTCCGGGGCCAACGTCCTGACTTTC.

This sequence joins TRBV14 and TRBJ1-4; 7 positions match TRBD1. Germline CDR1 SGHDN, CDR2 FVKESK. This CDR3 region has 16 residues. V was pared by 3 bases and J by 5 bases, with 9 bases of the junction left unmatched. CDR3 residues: CASSQYVGQTNEKLFF. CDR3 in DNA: TGTGCCAGCAGCCAGTACGTGGGACAGACAAATGAAAAACTGTTTTTT.

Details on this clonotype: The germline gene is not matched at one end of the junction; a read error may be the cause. This CDR3 is CASSTRGKDTLYF. The DNA of the CDR3 is TGTGCCAGCAGCACCAGGGGAAAAGATACGCTGTATTTT. This chain connects TRBV7-9 to TRBJ2-3, with a weak D call TRBD1 (6 bases). Germline assignment: CDR1 SEHNR and CDR2 FQNEAQ (reference sequence). The CDR3 has 13 amino acids.

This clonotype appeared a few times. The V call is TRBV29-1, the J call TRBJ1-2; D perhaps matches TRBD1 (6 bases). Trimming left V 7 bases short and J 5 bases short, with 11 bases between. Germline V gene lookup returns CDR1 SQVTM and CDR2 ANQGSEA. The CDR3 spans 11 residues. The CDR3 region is CSAVGQYGYTF. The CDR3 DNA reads TGCAGCGCGGTTGGACAGTATGGCTACACCTTC.

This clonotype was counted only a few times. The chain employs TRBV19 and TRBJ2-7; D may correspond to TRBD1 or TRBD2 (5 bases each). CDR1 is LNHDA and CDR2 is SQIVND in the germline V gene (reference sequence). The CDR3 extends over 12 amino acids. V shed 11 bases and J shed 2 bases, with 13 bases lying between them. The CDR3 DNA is TGTGCCTCCTCAGAGGGACCCTACGAGCAGTACTTC. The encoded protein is CASSEGPYEQYF.

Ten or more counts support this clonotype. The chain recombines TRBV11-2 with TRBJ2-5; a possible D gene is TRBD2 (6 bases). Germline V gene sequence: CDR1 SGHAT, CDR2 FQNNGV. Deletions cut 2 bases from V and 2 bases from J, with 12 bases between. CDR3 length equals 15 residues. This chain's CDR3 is CASSLFAGKQETQYF. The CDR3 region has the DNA TGTGCCAGCAGCTTATTCGCGGGAAAACAAGAGACCCAGTACTTC.

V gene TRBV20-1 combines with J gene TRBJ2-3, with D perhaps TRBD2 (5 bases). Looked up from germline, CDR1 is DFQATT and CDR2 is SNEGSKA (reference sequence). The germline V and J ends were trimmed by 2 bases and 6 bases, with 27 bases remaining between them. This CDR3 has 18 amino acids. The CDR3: CSARNYRTFSPEADTQYF. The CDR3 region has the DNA TGCAGTGCTAGAAATTATCGGACTTTTTCGCCTGAGGCGGATACGCAGTATTTT.

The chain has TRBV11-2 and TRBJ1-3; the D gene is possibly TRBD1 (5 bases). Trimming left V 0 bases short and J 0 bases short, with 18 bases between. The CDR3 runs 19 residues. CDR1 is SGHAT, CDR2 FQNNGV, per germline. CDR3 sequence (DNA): TGTGCCAGCAGCTTAGATCGCGGCGGCAGGGCTCTCTCTGGAAACACCATATATTTT. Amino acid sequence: CASSLDRGGRALSGNTIYF.

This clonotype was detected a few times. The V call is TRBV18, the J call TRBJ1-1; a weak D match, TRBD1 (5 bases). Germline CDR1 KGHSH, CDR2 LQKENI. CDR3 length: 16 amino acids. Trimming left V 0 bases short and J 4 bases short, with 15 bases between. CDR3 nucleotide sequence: TGTGCCAGCTCACCACCGGGAGACAGATCGACCACTGAAGCTTTCTTT. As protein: CASSPPGDRSTTEAFF. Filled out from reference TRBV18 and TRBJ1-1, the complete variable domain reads NAGVMQNPRHLVRRRGQEARLRCSPMKGHSHVYWYRQLPEEGLKFMVYLQKENIIDESGMPKERFSAEFPKEGPSILRIQQVVRGDSAAYFCASSPPGDRSTTEAFFGQGTRLTVV.

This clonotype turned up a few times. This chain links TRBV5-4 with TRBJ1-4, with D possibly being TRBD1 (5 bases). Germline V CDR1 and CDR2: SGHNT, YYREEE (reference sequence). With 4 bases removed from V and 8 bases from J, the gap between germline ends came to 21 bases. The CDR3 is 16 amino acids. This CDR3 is CASSAMTPGYREKLFF. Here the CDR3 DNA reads TGTGCCAGCAGCGCCATGACTCCAGGGTACAGAGAAAAACTGTTTTTT. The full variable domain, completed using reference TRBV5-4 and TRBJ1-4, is ETGVTQSPTHLIKTRGQQVTLRCSSQSGHNTVSWYQQALGQGPQFIFQYYREEENGRGNFPPRFSGLQFPNYSSELNVNALELDDSALYLCASSAMTPGYREKLFFGSGTQLSVL.

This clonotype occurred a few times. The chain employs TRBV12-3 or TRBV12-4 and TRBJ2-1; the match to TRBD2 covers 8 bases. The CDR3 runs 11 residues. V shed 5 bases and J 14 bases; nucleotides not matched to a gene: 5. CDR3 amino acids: CASSEAGAEFF. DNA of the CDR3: TGTGCCAGCAGTGAAGCGGGAGCGGAGTTCTTC.

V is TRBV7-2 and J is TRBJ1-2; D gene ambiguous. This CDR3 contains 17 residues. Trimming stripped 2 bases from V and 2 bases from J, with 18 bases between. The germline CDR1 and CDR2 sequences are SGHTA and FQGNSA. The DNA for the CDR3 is TGTGCCAGCAGCTTATACGTTTTGGGTTCCATAAACTATGGCTACACCTTC. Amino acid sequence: CASSLYVLGSINYGYTF.